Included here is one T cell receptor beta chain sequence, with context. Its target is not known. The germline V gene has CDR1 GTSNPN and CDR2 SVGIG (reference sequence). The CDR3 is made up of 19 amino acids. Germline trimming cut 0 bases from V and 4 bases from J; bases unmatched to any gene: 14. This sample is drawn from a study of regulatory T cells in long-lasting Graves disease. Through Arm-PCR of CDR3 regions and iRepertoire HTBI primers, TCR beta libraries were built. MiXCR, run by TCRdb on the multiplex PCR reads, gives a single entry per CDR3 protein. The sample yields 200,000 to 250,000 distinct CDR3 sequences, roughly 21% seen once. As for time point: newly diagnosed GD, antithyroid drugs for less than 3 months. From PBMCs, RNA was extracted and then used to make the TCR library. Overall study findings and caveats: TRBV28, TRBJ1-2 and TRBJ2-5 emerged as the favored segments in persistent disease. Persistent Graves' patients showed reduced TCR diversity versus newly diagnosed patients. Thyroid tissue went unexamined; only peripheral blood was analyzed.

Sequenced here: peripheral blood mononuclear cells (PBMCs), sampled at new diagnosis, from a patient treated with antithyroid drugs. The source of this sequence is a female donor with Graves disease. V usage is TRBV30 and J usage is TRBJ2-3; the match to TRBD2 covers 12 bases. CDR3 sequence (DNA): TGTGCCTGGAGTGTATTACCGGGACTAGCGGGCGTCGTCTCAGATACGCAGTATTTT. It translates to CAWSVLPGLAGVVSDTQYF.